This T cell receptor (beta chain) was identified in a study of Ad26.COV2.S vaccination and SARS-CoV-2 variants. Trimming cost V 0 bases and J 2 bases; bases outside gene matches: 7. Per the germline V gene, CDR1 is SGHRS and CDR2 is YFSETQ. This CDR3 is 16 amino acids long. As regards this clone: Antigen unknown.

The assay was immunoSEQ multiplex PCR, and TCRdb's table has in-frame clones only and misses some. The sample lists more than 150,000 clones, 87% occurring once. Overall study results and limits: Similar non-spike TCR breadth was seen in vaccine and placebo recipients. Vaccine recipients posted higher spike-specific TCR breadth than their placebo counterparts. Quantification of TCR breadth and depth may have yielded underestimates of total T cell responses.

The sample in question was peripheral blood, obtained after recovery from COVID-19. The source is a human donor who had recovered from COVID-19. The chain links TRBV5-1 to TRBJ1-2; 7 bases line up with TRBD1. For the CDR3, the DNA is TGCGCCAGCAGCTTGGAACCGGGACAGAAGAACTATGGCTACACCTTC. Translated, it gives CASSLEPGQKNYGYTF.